The following is a T cell receptor (beta chain) sequence with its context. Its antigen is unknown. Sequencing was performed with immunoSEQ multiplex PCR; in TCRdb, only in-frame clones are kept and a portion is missing. Of some 320,000 clones listed, around 90% were seen once; the top ten hold over 1%. The donors were in the approximately 130-subject validation cohort, distinct from the approximately 700-subject first cohort. The data were obtained in a study of cytomegalovirus exposure and HLA in healthy donors. General study findings and limits: The authors enumerated over 150 TCR beta chains as linked to cytomegalovirus.

Germline V gene sequence: CDR1 GTSNPN, CDR2 SVGIG (reference sequence). V was cut by 3 bases and J by 6 bases, with 20 bases left in between. This CDR3 contains 15 residues. This chain uses TRBV30 with TRBJ1-2, with TRBD1 as a possible D gene (6 bases). The sequencing sample was made of PBMCs. The TCR comes from a woman in her 30s in good health and CMV-seropositive. CDR3 sequence: CAWSATLGGQDGYTF. The CDR3 DNA follows: TGTGCCTGGAGCGCTACCCTCGGGGGGCAGGATGGCTACACCTTC.